This TCR beta chain comes out of a study of CD4 T cells in relation to SARS-CoV-2 and coronaviruses. The wider study: The HLA restriction of the shared crossreactive spike epitopes was mapped.

Before the COVID-19 pandemic, during about 2010-2018, CD4+ T cells were taken from unexposed donors. Whole-study findings and limits: About 65% of donors had memory CD4+ clonotypes crossrecognizing SARS-CoV-2 and common cold coronavirus spike. The cross-reactivity analysis covered only spike protein, not other viral proteins. Memory recall responses, not primary responses primed in culture, are what the assay detects.

Measured with immunoSEQ multiplex PCR; TCRdb has only the in-frame clones, and not every one. The data contain around 65,000 clones, 87% of them singletons. The CDR3 has 13 residues. Trimming at V came to 2 bases and at J to 9 bases, leaving 7 bases not matched to a gene. The germline gives CDR1 SEHNR, CDR2 FQNEAQ (reference sequence). This clone came up a few times. The antigen remains undetermined. Source material: memory CD4+ T cells from PBMCs. The clonotype was recovered from a human donor in good health. The V call is TRBV7-9, the J call TRBJ2-7; TRBD1 aligns across 7 bases. The CDR3 is CASSLPNRGRQYF. CDR3 bases: TGTGCCAGCAGCTTACCCAACAGGGGCCGGCAGTACTTC.